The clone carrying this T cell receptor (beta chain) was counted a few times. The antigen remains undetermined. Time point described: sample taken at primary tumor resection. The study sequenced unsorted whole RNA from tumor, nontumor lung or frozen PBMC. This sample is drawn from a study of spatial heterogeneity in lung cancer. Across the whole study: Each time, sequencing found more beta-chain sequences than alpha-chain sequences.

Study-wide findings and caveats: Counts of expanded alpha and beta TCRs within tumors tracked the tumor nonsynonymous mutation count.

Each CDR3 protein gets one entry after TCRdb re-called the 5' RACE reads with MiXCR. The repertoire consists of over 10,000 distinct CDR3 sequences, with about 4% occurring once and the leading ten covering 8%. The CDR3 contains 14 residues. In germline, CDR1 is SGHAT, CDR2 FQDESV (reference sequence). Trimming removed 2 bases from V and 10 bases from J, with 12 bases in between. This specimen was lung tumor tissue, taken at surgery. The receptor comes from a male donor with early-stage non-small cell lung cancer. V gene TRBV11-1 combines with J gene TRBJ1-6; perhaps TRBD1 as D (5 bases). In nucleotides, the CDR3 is TGTGCCAGCAGCTTACGGGACTCAAGGTCACCCCTCCACTTT. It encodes CASSLRDSRSPLHF.